Following are 30 T cell receptor beta chains from one sample sequenced in a study of neoadjuvant anti-PD-1 for oral cavity cancer (dated by TCRdb to the early 2020s). Explained via the paper, the time point label denotes: after neoadjuvant nivolumab, at surgical resection. The library was built by means of the immunoSEQ multiplex PCR assay. In its TCRdb copy, this immuneACCESS table keeps in-frame sequences only and misses some clones. Where compared with another copy, unresolved V genes explain less than half of these, and the others have no known cause. Present in this sample are some 14,000 clones, roughly 71% of which were seen just once. The ten largest clones add up to approximately 2.3% of the sample. The starting material was PBMCs, obtained after nivolumab (anti-PD-1) treatment. All receptors derive from a person aged 35-79 years with oral cavity squamous cell carcinoma.

The rearrangement uses TRBV29-1 and TRBJ2-1; 8 bases match TRBD2. Germline trimming cut 7 bases from V and 3 bases from J; bases unmatched to any gene: 2. The germline V gene has CDR1 SQVTM and CDR2 ANQGSEA. The length of the CDR3 is 12 residues. This CDR3 is CSDREGYNEQFF. DNA for the CDR3: TGCAGCGATCGGGAGGGCTACAATGAGCAGTTCTTC.

V is TRBV27 and J is TRBJ2-1, with a weak D call TRBD1 (6 bases). Germline V gene sequence: CDR1 MNHEY, CDR2 SMNVEV (reference sequence). Deletions cut 1 base from V and 7 bases from J, with 14 bases between. This CDR3 has 15 amino acids. CDR3 in DNA: TGTGCCAGCAGTTTATTCACAGGGTTGGGGAATGAGCAGTTCTTC. The encoded protein is CASSLFTGLGNEQFF.

V usage is TRBV5-6 and J usage is TRBJ1-5, with D unresolved. The germline gives CDR1 SGHDT, CDR2 YYEEEE. V lost 4 bases, J lost 0 bases, and 14 bases lay in between. This CDR3 is built from 16 residues. CDR3 region: CASSIVIGVSNQPQHF. The CDR3 nucleotides read TGTGCCAGCAGCATAGTTATCGGGGTTAGCAATCAGCCCCAGCATTTT.

The genes are TRBV27 and TRBJ2-7, with 7 bases aligning to TRBD1. Germline V gene sequence: CDR1 MNHEY, CDR2 SMNVEV (reference sequence). The V segment lost 6 bases and the J segment 0 bases; nucleotides outside the gene matches: 2. The CDR3 covers 13 residues. The CDR3 sequence: CASSGQASYEQYF. The CDR3 nucleotides read TGTGCCAGCAGCGGACAGGCCTCCTACGAGCAGTACTTC.

This clone showed up just once. The chain carries TRBV28 and TRBJ1-1; tentative D call: TRBD1 (6 bases). Per the germline V gene, CDR1 is MDHEN and CDR2 is SYDVKM. Trimming pared 4 bases from V and 4 bases from J, leaving 16 bases between. CDR3 length: 15 amino acids. The DNA for the CDR3 is TGTGCCAGCAGTTCCCCGAAGGGGGTCAGCACTGAAGCTTTCTTT. It yields the protein CASSSPKGVSTEAFF. The variable domain in full, with the rest retrieved from reference TRBV28 and TRBJ1-1, is DVKVTQSSRYLVKRTGEKVFLECVQDMDHENMFWYRQDPGLGLRLIYFSYDVKMKEKGDIPEGYSVSREKKERFSLILESASTNQTSMYLCASSSPKGVSTEAFFGQGTRLTVV.

V usage is TRBV6-4 and J usage is TRBJ2-1; 9 nucleotides line up with TRBD1. The CDR3 spans 14 residues. Germline CDR1 is MRHNA and CDR2 is SNTAGT. The V gene end was trimmed by 7 bases and the J gene end by 7 bases; junction bases not matched to a gene: 8. For the CDR3, the DNA is TGTGCCAGCAAATCGAACAGGGGGCATAATGAGCAGTTCTTC. Amino acid sequence: CASKSNRGHNEQFF.

Only a few counts were recorded for this clone. J is TRBJ1-2 and V is TRBV7-9, with 8 bases matching TRBD1. The CDR3 loop spans 13 amino acids. Germline V CDR1 and CDR2: SEHNR, FQNEAQ (reference sequence). The V and J ends lost 5 bases and 7 bases, in that order; junction bases with no gene match: 6. The CDR3 DNA reads TGTGCCAGCAGCCTTCCAGGGGGCCTTGGCTACACCTTC. Translating it yields CASSLPGGLGYTF.

This clone was counted once. The gene calls are TRBV10-3 and TRBJ1-2, with a tentative D call TRBD1 (5 bases). Trimming stripped 10 bases from V and 2 bases from J, with 14 bases between. The CDR3 sequence is 13 residues long. Germline lookup yields CDR1 ENHRY and CDR2 SYGVKD. CDR3 nucleotide sequence: TGTGCCACCAGGACAAGCTTCAACTATGGCTACACCTTC. This sequence encodes CATRTSFNYGYTF.

The chain carries TRBV28 and TRBJ1-2, with unresolved D. The germline V gene encodes CDR1 MDHEN and CDR2 SYDVKM. CDR3 length: 13 amino acids. V lost 6 bases to trimming and J lost 4 bases, with 12 bases between them. Here the CDR3 reads CASSDLLTYGYTF. The CDR3 DNA reads as TGTGCCAGCAGCGACCTTCTAACCTATGGCTACACCTTC.

This clone was counted between two and nine times. The CDR3 sequence is CVSRGSTDTQYF. The CDR3 coding sequence is TGTGTGTCGCGGGGGTCCACAGATACGCAGTATTTT. This chain joins TRBV28 and TRBJ2-3; the match to TRBD2 covers 7 bases. Germline V gives CDR1 MDHEN, CDR2 SYDVKM. This CDR3 region has 12 residues.

This sequence joins TRBV29-1 and TRBJ1-2; D call uncertain. The CDR3 runs to 13 residues. The germline gives CDR1 SQVTM, CDR2 ANQGSEA. The V end was cut by 1 base, the J end by 2 bases, with 8 bases between. CDR3 coding DNA: TGCAGCGTTGAAGGACACCGAAACTATGGCTACACCTTC. Its translation: CSVEGHRNYGYTF.

J is TRBJ1-2 and V is TRBV4-1, with D possibly being TRBD1 (5 bases). This CDR3 contains 13 residues. Trimming stripped 2 bases from V and 6 bases from J, with 10 bases between. Germline V gene data show CDR1 as MGHRA and CDR2 as YSYEKL. DNA for the CDR3: TGCGCCAGCAGCCAAACAGGCCGTCATGGCTACACCTTC. Its protein product is CASSQTGRHGYTF.

In this sample, this clone turned up a few times. The genes are TRBV29-1 and TRBJ1-3, with D possibly being TRBD1 (6 bases). The germline gives CDR1 SQVTM, CDR2 ANQGSEA. The CDR3 sequence is 14 residues long. Trimming took 4 bases from V and 1 from J, leaving 11 bases between them. CDR3 coding DNA: TGCAGCGTTGCCTATACAGGGTCTGGAAACACCATATATTTT. Protein product: CSVAYTGSGNTIYF.

The chain joins TRBV14 to TRBJ1-2; 7 nucleotides match TRBD1. V lost 0 bases and J lost 4; bases outside the gene matches: 11. This CDR3 has 17 amino acids. From germline, CDR1 is SGHDN and CDR2 FVKESK. The CDR3 region is CASSQDRGTGALYGYTF. For the CDR3, the DNA is TGTGCCAGCAGCCAAGATCGTGGTACAGGGGCACTCTATGGCTACACCTTC.

The chain links TRBV5-4 to TRBJ1-5; 9 bases agree with TRBD1. Unmatched junction bases numbered 4, after V lost 2 bases and J lost 1 base. The V gene's germline CDR1 is SGHNT and CDR2 YYREEE (reference sequence). The CDR3 extends over 16 amino acids. The CDR3 coding sequence is TGTGCCAGCAGCTTAACCGGGACAGGGAGCAATCAGCCCCAGCATTTT. Translated, it gives CASSLTGTGSNQPQHF.

This sequence joins TRBV6-5 and TRBJ2-7; TRBD2 matches at 9 bases. The J segment lost 0 bases and the V segment lost 6 bases, leaving 6 bases of the junction unmatched. The CDR3 runs 15 residues. Germline values: CDR1 MNHEY, CDR2 SVGAGI. CDR3 DNA sequence: TGTGCCAGCAGAACTAGCGGGTTGAGCTCCTACGAGCAGTACTTC. Residues: CASRTSGLSSYEQYF.

This clone was seen once. The chain joins TRBV5-1 to TRBJ2-1; 7 bases line up with TRBD1. The germline gives CDR1 SGHRS, CDR2 YFSETQ. V shed 1 base and J 8 bases; nucleotides not matched to a gene: 6. The CDR3 runs 14 residues. CDR3 residues: CASSLKGAIDEQFF. Written as DNA, the CDR3 is TGCGCCAGCAGCTTGAAGGGGGCGATCGATGAGCAGTTCTTC.

This clone was picked up a small number of times. This sequence joins TRBV5-5 and TRBJ2-1; 9 bases map to TRBD2. This CDR3 has 19 amino acids. The J segment lost 11 bases and the V segment lost 6 bases, leaving 27 bases of the junction unmatched. Germline V lookup: CDR1 SGHKS, CDR2 YYEKEE (reference sequence). The CDR3 region has the DNA TGTGCCAGCACCACCCCCCAGGGGCGGGGGGGCCTCGGATCCCAGAAGCAGTTCTTC. Encoded protein: CASTTPQGRGGLGSQKQFF.

This chain uses TRBV6-6 with TRBJ1-4; D is perhaps TRBD1 (6 bases). The CDR3 has 14 amino acids. V lost 5 bases and J lost 8, with 15 bases in between. Germline assignment: CDR1 MNHNY and CDR2 SVGAGI (reference sequence). DNA for the CDR3: TGTGCCAGCAGTCACAGGGTATTGGAAGAAAAACTGTTTTTT. Encoded protein: CASSHRVLEEKLFF.

This clone turned up a few times. V is TRBV7-8 and J is TRBJ1-5; the D is unclear. V was shortened by 8 bases and J by 4 bases, with 21 bases between the two germline ends. This CDR3 region has 16 residues. CDR1 is SGHVS and CDR2 is FQNEAQ in the germline V gene. The DNA of the CDR3 is TGTGCCAGCGCCCCCGAATTTGGGAGTATAAATCAGCCCCAGCATTTT. As protein: CASAPEFGSINQPQHF.

The V gene is TRBV19, the J gene TRBJ2-6; no clear D. V lost 3 bases, J lost 0 bases, and 6 bases lay in between. This CDR3 spans 15 amino acids. Germline CDR1 reads LNHDA; CDR2 reads SQIVND (reference sequence). DNA of the CDR3: TGTGCCAGTAGTATGGGATTCTCTGGGGCCAACGTCCTGACTTTC. Its translation: CASSMGFSGANVLTF.

The V and J genes are TRBV27 and TRBJ2-2, with TRBD2 matching over 8 bases. Germline assignment: CDR1 MNHEY and CDR2 SMNVEV (reference sequence). V shed 6 bases and J 5 bases; nucleotides not matched to a gene: 5. The CDR3 contains 14 residues. The CDR3 nucleotides read TGTGCCAGCAGCCTGCGGGGGGATACCGGGGAGCTGTTTTTT. Protein: CASSLRGDTGELFF.

The rearrangement links TRBV2 to TRBJ1-5; TRBD1 matches at 9 bases. The ends lost 6 bases at V and 7 bases at J; junction bases unmatched: 7. From germline, CDR1 is SNHLY and CDR2 FYNNEI. CDR3 size: 14 residues. The CDR3 loop reads CASSEGQGRQPQHF. The CDR3 DNA follows: TGTGCCAGCAGCGAGGGACAGGGCAGGCAGCCCCAGCATTTT.

This clone was picked up a small number of times. The rearrangement joins TRBV7-9 to TRBJ2-3, with D unresolved. There are 12 residues in the CDR3. Trimming removed 1 base from V and 6 bases from J, with 5 bases in between. CDR1 and CDR2 from the germline V gene are SEHNR and FQNEAQ (reference sequence). The CDR3 coding sequence is TGTGCCAGCAGCTTAGGGCCGGATACGCAGTATTTT. It encodes CASSLGPDTQYF.

The sample holds a few counts of this clone. The gene calls are TRBV5-1 and TRBJ1-6; TRBD1 might be the D (6 bases). Trimming shortened V by 1 base and J by 4 bases, and 12 bases separated the two germline ends. Germline CDR1 and CDR2: SGHRS and YFSETQ. CDR3 length: 16 residues. The chain's CDR3 is CASSLRGVTYNSPLHF. The CDR3 region has the DNA TGCGCCAGCAGCTTGAGGGGGGTCACGTATAATTCACCCCTCCACTTT.

The chain recombines TRBV27 with TRBJ1-1; the match to TRBD1 covers 8 bases. Germline V gives CDR1 MNHEY, CDR2 SMNVEV (reference sequence). This CDR3 is built from 13 residues. V dropped 7 bases and J dropped 5; count of bases not matched to a gene: 6. As DNA, the CDR3 is TGTGCCAGCAAGGACAGGGTTCGGACTGAAGCTTTCTTT. Protein: CASKDRVRTEAFF.

CDR3 protein: CASSLTGGEGKQYF. The CDR3 DNA sequence: TGCGCCAGCAGCTTGACAGGCGGGGAGGGCAAGCAGTACTTC. The rearrangement links TRBV5-1 to TRBJ2-7; 7 bases align to TRBD2. Germline CDR1 and CDR2: SGHRS and YFSETQ. The CDR3 has 14 amino acids. Losses at the gene ends were 1 base for V and 8 bases for J; bases not matched to a gene: 9. Using reference TRBV5-1 and TRBJ2-7 for the parts outside the CDR3, the full variable domain is KAGVTQTPRYLIKTRGQQVTLSCSPISGHRSVSWYQQTPGQGLQFLFEYFSETQRNKGNFPGRFSGRQFSNSRSEMNVSTLELGDSALYLCASSLTGGEGKQYFGPGTRLTVT.

On this clone: The identical CDR3 is also encoded by other nucleotide sequences in the sample. The chain has TRBV6-5 and TRBJ2-5, with 8 bases that match TRBD2. Germline-derived CDR1 and CDR2 are MNHEY and SVGAGI. The V gene end was trimmed by 2 bases and the J gene end by 2 bases; junction bases not matched to a gene: 4. The CDR3 extends over 15 amino acids. CDR3 nucleotide sequence: TGTGCCAGCAGTTACCGAAGCGGGAGTCAAGAGACCCAGTACTTC. Translated, it gives CASSYRSGSQETQYF.

The V call is TRBV6-5, the J call TRBJ1-2; weak D call: TRBD1 (6 bases). Germline CDR1 MNHEY, CDR2 SVGAGI. CDR3 size: 15 residues. The V end was cut by 6 bases, the J end by 4 bases, with 18 bases between. The CDR3 loop reads CASRKPGQTIYGYTF. The CDR3 region has the DNA TGTGCCAGCAGAAAACCCGGACAGACGATCTATGGCTACACCTTC.

This clone has just a few counts. The rearrangement joins TRBV27 to TRBJ2-1; D is unclear. Germline V gene lookup returns CDR1 MNHEY and CDR2 SMNVEV (reference sequence). V was trimmed by 1 base and J by 5 bases, leaving 6 bases between them. The CDR3 consists of 13 residues. The CDR3 region has the DNA TGTGCCAGCAGTTTATGGGTGGACAATGAGCAGTTCTTC. Translated: CASSLWVDNEQFF.